This T cell receptor beta chain derives from a study of control samples from healthy donors and cancer patients. Generated by immunoSEQ multiplex PCR, the TCRdb table keeps only in-frame clones and is missing some. The sample has some 130,000 clones, about 94% seen once; the top ten hold about 4%. CDR3 length: 13 amino acids. CDR1 MNHEY and CDR2 SMNVEV come from the germline V gene (reference sequence). V was clipped by 3 bases and J by 3 bases, with 9 bases between them. This TCR was sampled from a man aged 25 to 45 in good health. The sample taken for sequencing was blood. J is TRBJ2-7 and V is TRBV27; D possibly corresponds to TRBD1 (5 bases). The DNA for the CDR3 is TGTGCCAGCAGTTTTTCAGGGATCTACGAGCAGTACTTC. Translated, it gives CASSFSGIYEQYF.